This T cell receptor (beta chain) is drawn from a study of T cells after yellow fever vaccination. Study observations and caveats: Reappearance after the booster was observed for most primary-vaccination clones (about 97% CD4, less than 90% CD8). Abundant clonotypes from the bulk population could get into FACS-sorted repertoires as contaminants.

From germline, CDR1 is SGHAT and CDR2 FQNNGV. There are 13 residues in the CDR3. V dropped 7 bases and J dropped 9 bases, with 16 bases sitting between them. Regarding this clonotype: Its antigen remains unidentified.

TCRdb called the 5' RACE reads again in MiXCR, with one record for every CDR3 protein. The table records some 670,000 distinct CDR3 sequences, over 9% of them present only once. The sequence came from a man younger than 45 who received the YFV17D yellow fever vaccine. The chain has TRBV11-2 and TRBJ2-1; D ambiguous. The material sequenced was PBMCs, taken on the day of the yellow fever booster vaccination. CDR3 coding DNA: TGTGCCAGCACCCCAACGTCGATCTTTGAGCAGTTCTTC. Protein sequence: CASTPTSIFEQFF.